The T cell receptor (beta chain) under discussion was sequenced for a study of blood T cell repertoires in COVID-19. Under the authors' procedure: Amplified reference gene primers provided the basis for estimating nucleated cell counts. This table comes from immunoSEQ multiplex PCR, and its TCRdb copy is limited to in-frame clones, with some not included. V, J and clone size derive from that table, while D and trimming were established from the DNA sequence. The sample has about 480,000 clones; 88% are singletons. This CDR3 has 19 residues. Between the trimmed V and J ends, which lost 3 bases and 0 bases, there was a span of 23 bases. Per the germline V gene, CDR1 is LGHNT and CDR2 is FRNRAP.

The clonotype originates from a woman aged 40 to 55 who had recovered from COVID-19. The chain employs TRBV12-5 and TRBJ1-2; D is uncertain. The sample consisted of PBMCs or T cells enriched from blood (not recorded which). In DNA form, the CDR3 reads TGTGCTAGTGGTTTCAGTCAAACCCAAATACTAAATCCTAACTATGGCTACACCTTC. This translates into CASGFSQTQILNPNYGYTF.